Listed below are T cell receptor beta chains from one sample, sequenced in a study of vaccination and CD4 T cells after COVID-19. TCRdb redid the calling of the PCR reads with MiXCR, one entry per CDR3 protein. The sample holds under 30,000 distinct CDR3 sequences, about 50% seen once. The sequenced sample was CD4+ T cells from blood, obtained about 7 months after SARS-CoV-2 vaccination. These receptors originate from a human donor who had recovered from COVID-19. The CDR3 runs from the conserved cysteine through the conserved F or W. A D gene is named only where the DNA matches it firmly. The size field is filled for only some rows; it gives once, few, many or a size class.

V,J,size,D,DNA,CDR3
TRBV24-1,TRBJ2-2,-,-,TGTGCCACCCGGCCGTCCGGGGAGCTGTTTTTT,CATRPSGELFF
TRBV7-9,TRBJ1-2,-,-,TGTGCCAGCAGCGGGGACTTTTATGGCTACACCTTC,CASSGDFYGYTF
TRBV15,TRBJ2-3,few,-,TGTGCCACCAGCAGAGGGAAGGTGACACGGGCCCCAGATACGCAGTATTTT,CATSRGKVTRAPDTQYF
TRBV7-8,TRBJ2-7,-,TRBD1,TGTGCCAGCAGCTCCTACGGGACAGAATCCTACGAGCAGTACTTC,CASSSYGTESYEQYF
TRBV6-1,TRBJ1-5,-,-,TGTGCCAGCAGTGACAATCAGCCCCAGCATTTT,CASSDNQPQHF
TRBV6-1,TRBJ2-1,-,TRBD2,TGTGCCAGCAGTCCTGTGCCGAGCGGGAACAATGAGCAGTTCTTC,CASSPVPSGNNEQFF
TRBV6-1,TRBJ1-3,-,-,TGTGCCAGCAGTCCCCCGGTGGGGGGAAACACCATATATTTT,CASSPPVGGNTIYF
TRBV19,TRBJ2-1,-,TRBD2,TGTGCCAGTAGTACCCCGACTAGCGGGAGTAGTAATGAGCAGTTCTTC,CASSTPTSGSSNEQFF
TRBV7-9,TRBJ2-1,few,-,TGTGCCAGCAGCACCTCCTCCTACAATGAGCAGTTCTTC,CASSTSSYNEQFF
TRBV20-1,TRBJ2-3,few,-,TGCAGTGCTAGCCCGCCCTTTTCTAGCACAGATACGCAGTATTTT,CSASPPFSSTDTQYF
TRBV20-1,TRBJ2-5,-,-,TGCAGTGCTAGACCCCATCAAGAGACCCAGTACTTC,CSARPHQETQYF
TRBV29-1,TRBJ1-2,-,-,TGCAGCGCAGATGGCTACACCTTC,CSADGYTF
TRBV7-2,TRBJ2-5,few,TRBD2,TGTGCCAGCAGCCCGCCGACTAGCCAGGAGACCCAGTACTTC,CASSPPTSQETQYF
TRBV28,TRBJ2-7,-,-,TGTGCCAGCAGTACCTATTACGAGCAGTACTTC,CASSTYYEQYF
TRBV5-4,TRBJ2-7,-,TRBD1,TGTGCCAGCAGCTTCACAGGACAGGACGAGCAGTACTTC,CASSFTGQDEQYF
TRBV11-2,TRBJ2-7,-,TRBD2,TGTGCCAGCAGCTTACTCCAGTCCCGACTAGCGGGAAGCTACGAGCAGTACTTC,CASSLLQSRLAGSYEQYF
TRBV21-1,TRBJ2-7,-,-,TGTGCCAGCAGCCGACCGTTCAAGGACTTC,CASSRPFKDF
TRBV4-1,TRBJ1-2,-,TRBD1,TGCGCCAGCAGCCAAGATGCCCTCCCCACAGGGGGCTATGGCTACACCTTC,CASSQDALPTGGYGYTF
TRBV24-1,TRBJ1-5,few,-,TGTGCCACCAGTGAATACGGGATTAGGCAGCCCCAGCATTTT,CATSEYGIRQPQHF
TRBV27,TRBJ2-4,once,-,TGTGCCAGCAGGTCAGCGGGAGCCAAAAACATTCAGTACTTC,CASRSAGAKNIQYF
TRBV19,TRBJ1-1,few,-,TGTGCCAGTAGTATCTCCGGGACGGTGAACACTGAAGCTTTCTTT,CASSISGTVNTEAFF
TRBV20-1,TRBJ1-1,-,-,TGCAGTGCTAGAGACCCAGGGGTCCAGGGTGGGGCTGAAGCTTTCTTT,CSARDPGVQGGAEAFF
TRBV20-1,TRBJ1-2,-,-,TGCAGTGCTAGGCACGGCTACACCTTC,CSARHGYTF
TRBV20-1,TRBJ2-5,medium-sized,TRBD2,TGCAGTGCTAGAGATCTAGCGGGGTACCAAGAGACCCAGTACTTC,CSARDLAGYQETQYF
TRBV15,TRBJ2-2,once,-,TGTGCCACCAGCAGACAGGGTGCCACCGGGGAGCTGTTTTTT,CATSRQGATGELFF
TRBV28,TRBJ1-3,-,-,TGTGCCAGCACCCTAGGGGGGCAGGGAGGAAACACCATATATTTT,CASTLGGQGGNTIYF
TRBV28,TRBJ2-3,-,TRBD2,TGTGCCAGCAGTTCGGTAGCGGGTCGCACAGATACGCAGTATTTT,CASSSVAGRTDTQYF
TRBV27,TRBJ2-5,-,-,TGTGCCAGTGGGGGAGACGGCATAGAGACCCAGTACTTC,CASGGDGIETQYF
TRBV24-1,TRBJ2-7,-,-,TGTGCCACCAGTGAATCGGGGCGCGAGCAGTACTTC,CATSESGREQYF
TRBV24-1,TRBJ2-2,-,TRBD1,TGTGCCACCAGTGACTCGGACAGGGGGCAAGTCGGGGAGCTGTTTTTT,CATSDSDRGQVGELFF
TRBV7-2,TRBJ1-6,-,TRBD1,TGTGCCAGCAGCTTAGGAGGGACAGGGAGTGATTCACCCCTCCACTTT,CASSLGGTGSDSPLHF
TRBV10-2,TRBJ2-7,-,-,TGCGCCAGCATAGGGGAGAGCTCCTACGAGCAGTACTTC,CASIGESSYEQYF
TRBV7-9,TRBJ2-5,few,-,TGTGCCAGCAGCTCGGGACGGTCCCAAGAGACCCAGTACTTC,CASSSGRSQETQYF
TRBV20-1,TRBJ1-5,few,TRBD1,TGCAGTGCCATCGGACAGGGGAATCAGCCCCAGCATTTT,CSAIGQGNQPQHF
TRBV27,TRBJ2-7,-,TRBD1,TGTGCCAGCAGTTTTCCCGGACAGGGGACCCACGAGCAGTACTTC,CASSFPGQGTHEQYF
TRBV7-3,TRBJ1-1,-,-,TGTGCCAGCAGCTTAGGGCTGGGGGTTGACACTGAAGCTTTCTTT,CASSLGLGVDTEAFF
TRBV27,TRBJ2-2,few,TRBD2,TGTGCCAGCAGTTTATACCCTACTTCGGGGGGAGCGAACACCGGGGAGCTGTTTTTT,CASSLYPTSGGANTGELFF
TRBV6-2/TRBV6-3,TRBJ2-5,-,-,TGTGCCAGCATCCGGACTACCAACTCCGAGACCCAGTACTTC,CASIRTTNSETQYF
TRBV7-9,TRBJ1-6,-,-,TGTGCCAGCAGCTTAGAACAGGGAAGTTCACCCCTCCACTTT,CASSLEQGSSPLHF
TRBV7-9,TRBJ1-5,few,-,TGTGCCAGCAGCTTAGAGCACAATCAGCCCCAGCATTTT,CASSLEHNQPQHF
TRBV7-9,TRBJ2-5,-,TRBD2,TGTGCCAGCAGCTCAACTAGCGGGAGGGAAGAGACCCAGTACTTC,CASSSTSGREETQYF
TRBV5-4,TRBJ2-1,-,TRBD2,TGCGCCAGCAGCCATAGATCGGGACTAGCAGGGTCCTACAATGAGCAGTTCTTC,CASSHRSGLAGSYNEQFF
TRBV10-1,TRBJ2-2,few,TRBD2,TGCGCCAGCAGGCACCTAGCGGAACTGACTAACACCGGGGAGCTGTTTTTT,CASRHLAELTNTGELFF
TRBV6-1,TRBJ2-7,-,-,TGTGCCAGCACCAGTATAGTGAGCTCCTACGAGCAGTACTTC,CASTSIVSSYEQYF
TRBV30,TRBJ1-1,-,-,TGTGCCTGGAGTCAGGGCGGCACTGAAGCTTTCTTT,CAWSQGGTEAFF
TRBV15,TRBJ2-1,-,-,TGTGCCACCAGCTTAGACCTGACCATTGGGAATGAGCAGTTCTTC,CATSLDLTIGNEQFF
TRBV7-8,TRBJ1-6,few,TRBD1,TGTGCCAGCAGCCCGGACAGGGGGAATTCACCCCTCCACTTT,CASSPDRGNSPLHF
TRBV20-1,TRBJ1-2,-,-,TGCAGTGCTAGATTATATTCTAACTATGGCTACACCTTC,CSARLYSNYGYTF
TRBV20-1,TRBJ1-2,few,TRBD1,TGCAGTGCTATGAGAGGACAGGGTAACTATGGCTACACCTTC,CSAMRGQGNYGYTF
TRBV19,TRBJ1-5,-,-,TGTGCCAGTGGGATGCGGCAGCCGAGCAATCAGCCCCAGCATTTT,CASGMRQPSNQPQHF
TRBV7-9,TRBJ1-1,few,-,TGTGCCAGCAGCCTAACTACCCAGGGGAACACTGAAGCTTTCTTT,CASSLTTQGNTEAFF
TRBV6-5,TRBJ2-7,-,-,TGTGCCAGCAGTTACTCGTTCACGGGCTTCTACGAGCAGTACTTC,CASSYSFTGFYEQYF
TRBV6-4,TRBJ2-2,-,-,TGTGCCAGCAGTGACTCTGTCGAAGGGGGCACCGGGGAGCTGTTTTTT,CASSDSVEGGTGELFF
TRBV24-1,TRBJ2-3,-,TRBD2,TGTGCCACCAGTGATCCGGGTAAACTAGCGGGAGTCGCAGATACGCAGTATTTT,CATSDPGKLAGVADTQYF
TRBV6-5,TRBJ2-7,-,TRBD1,TGTGCCAGCAGTTACGGTCAGGGGGTAGCCTACGAGCAGTACTTC,CASSYGQGVAYEQYF